This T cell receptor (beta chain) was identified in a study of technical replicates of blood from four donors (dated by TCRdb to the late 2010s). For CDR1 and CDR2, the germline V gene (reference sequence) lists SEHNR and FQNEAQ. The CDR3 measures 15 amino acids from cysteine to phenylalanine. Only CDR3 DNA is held: 45 bases, read in frame from base 1. From V the trimming removes 4 bases and from J it removes 4 bases, while the gene matches leave 9 bases of the junction unaccounted for. Turning to this clone: No cognate antigen has been identified for it. It has no much larger one-base neighbor in the sample; base qualities were not kept.

The library was made by the immunoSEQ multiplex PCR assay. Held by TCRdb, this immuneACCESS table contains in-frame sequences only and omits some clones. Under half of the omission traces to an unresolved V gene where checked; the cause of the rest is unknown. The sample records under 85,000 clones, about nine tenths of which are singletons. The ten largest clones add up to under 0.5% of the sample. The TCR originated in a human donor in good health. The rearranged segments are TRBV7-9 and TRBJ1-1, with TRBD1 matching 7 junction bases. Sequenced material: T cells isolated from PBMCs. DNA sequence: TGTGCCAGCAGCTCCGCCGACAGGGTGGGCACTGAAGCTTTCTTT. Translated, this is CASSSADRVGTEAFF.